Listed below are T cell receptor beta chains from one sample, sequenced in a study of regulatory T cells in long-lasting Graves disease. A single record per CDR3 protein comes from TCRdb applying MiXCR to the multiplex PCR reads. The sample has approximately 540,000 distinct CDR3 sequences, around 12% seen once. These same data were also listed under a study on T cells in Graves' hyperthyroidism and ophthalmopathy.

Source: peripheral blood mononuclear cells (PBMCs), taken at new diagnosis, from a patient treated with antithyroid drugs. Receptors originate from a woman younger than 45 with Graves disease. Both conserved end residues are part of each CDR3. A D gene is named only where the DNA matches it firmly. The size of a clone is reported for some rows only, either as once, few or many, or as a class for expanded clones.

TRBJ1-2 | TRBV6-5 | few | - | TGTGCCAGCAGTTCCGACAGGCCGGCTAACTATGGCTACACCTTC | CASSSDRPANYGYTF
TRBJ1-3 | TRBV10-1 | many | - | TGCGCCAGCAGTGAATACAGCTCTGGAAACACCATATATTTT | CASSEYSSGNTIYF
TRBJ2-4 | TRBV20-1 | many | - | TGCAGTGCCCATCCGTCGGTCAAAAACATTCAGTACTTC | CSAHPSVKNIQYF
TRBJ1-2 | TRBV5-4 | - | TRBD1 | TGTGCCAGCAGCTCCGGGACAGGGTTCTACACCTTC | CASSSGTGFYTF
TRBJ2-1 | TRBV6-1 | - | TRBD2 | TGTGCCAGCAGTGAACTAGCGGGAGGGCCCCTAATCTACAATGAGCAGTTCTTC | CASSELAGGPLIYNEQFF
TRBJ1-2 | TRBV30 | - | - | TGTGCCTGGAGTGTACGGCGCCTCCGGAAGGATGGCTACACCTTC | CAWSVRRLRKDGYTF
TRBJ1-2 | TRBV6-5 | many | - | TGTGCCAGCAGTTACAAGGTCTACTACCGGACTACCGATGGCTACACCTTC | CASSYKVYYRTTDGYTF
TRBJ1-2 | TRBV24-1 | many | - | TGTGCCACCAGTGATCCCTCCACGGCGGCAGGAAATGGCTACACCTTC | CATSDPSTAAGNGYTF
TRBJ1-4 | TRBV10-3 | many | - | TGTGCCTCTCGAGGAGGGATGGACGAAAAACTGTTTTTT | CASRGGMDEKLFF
TRBJ2-5 | TRBV7-8 | many | TRBD1 | TGTGCCAGCAGCTTAGGGGACAGGGTTTCTGCAGCCCAAGAGACCCAGTACTTC | CASSLGDRVSAAQETQYF
TRBJ1-2 | TRBV7-9 | many | TRBD1 | TGTGCCAGCAGCGGGGACAGTACGTATGGCTACACCTTC | CASSGDSTYGYTF
TRBJ2-3 | TRBV6-2/TRBV6-3 | - | TRBD2 | TGTGCCAGCAGCTCGAGCGGGAGTGTGGCAGATACGCAGTATTTT | CASSSSGSVADTQYF
TRBJ1-3 | TRBV5-5 | many | - | TGTGCCAGCAGCTTGGAGGGACTCGGAGGAAACACCATATATTTT | CASSLEGLGGNTIYF
TRBJ2-3 | TRBV5-1 | many | - | TGCGCCAGCAGCTTGGGAGATCGGGCAGATACGCAGTATTTT | CASSLGDRADTQYF
TRBJ2-7 | TRBV7-7 | many | - | TGTGCCAGCAGCTTAGAAGCTGGGTTCGAGCAGTACTTC | CASSLEAGFEQYF
TRBJ2-3 | TRBV7-9 | many | TRBD2 | TGTGCCAGCAGCCCTACCTATCTAGCGGGCACAGGAAGAGATACGCAGTATTTT | CASSPTYLAGTGRDTQYF
TRBJ2-3 | TRBV27 | many | TRBD2 | TGTGCCAGCAGTCCTGACATAGCGGGAGGTCGGGATACGCAGTATTTT | CASSPDIAGGRDTQYF
TRBJ1-1 | TRBV20-1 | many | TRBD1 | TGCAGTGGGCCGGACAGGGGGAACACTGAAGCTTTCTTT | CSGPDRGNTEAFF
TRBJ2-7 | TRBV6-1 | few | - | TGTGCCAGCACCCGTGGAGGTAGCGAGACCTACGAGCAGTACTTC | CASTRGGSETYEQYF
TRBJ2-7 | TRBV28 | many | - | TGTGCCAGCAGCAAACCCGCCCGTTTATCGATGACCTACGAGCAGTACTTC | CASSKPARLSMTYEQYF
TRBJ1-1 | TRBV7-2 | many | TRBD1 | TGTGCCAGCAGCTACTGGACAGGGGGAACTTCTGAAGCTTTCTTT | CASSYWTGGTSEAFF
TRBJ2-7 | TRBV19 | many | TRBD2 | TGTGCCTCTATGGGGAAGGGGATCGCCGGCGGGAGCCTCTACGAGCAGTACTTC | CASMGKGIAGGSLYEQYF
TRBJ2-1 | TRBV6-5 | - | TRBD2 | TGTGCCAGCAGTTACGTTAGCGGGAGGGCCGAGGAGCAGTTCTTC | CASSYVSGRAEEQFF
TRBJ1-1 | TRBV20-1 | few | - | TGCAGTGCGCCAGCAAGAGGGGAGACTGAAGCTTTCTTT | CSAPARGETEAFF
TRBJ2-5 | TRBV9 | many | - | TGTGCCAGCAGCGGACTAGTAACGGGAGAGACCCAGTACTTC | CASSGLVTGETQYF
TRBJ2-5 | TRBV2 | many | - | TGTGCCAGCAGTGACCGGGTGGGGGAGACCCAGTACTTC | CASSDRVGETQYF
TRBJ1-2 | TRBV28 | many | - | TGTGCCAGCAGTTTATACGCAGGATACTATGGCTACACCTTC | CASSLYAGYYGYTF
TRBJ2-3 | TRBV25-1 | few | TRBD1 | TGTGCCAGCATCGAGCAGGGGACAGGGGCGGGAGATACGCAGTATTTT | CASIEQGTGAGDTQYF
TRBJ2-2 | TRBV18 | - | - | TGTGCCAGCTCACCGGGCCAAACCGGGGAGCTGTTTTTT | CASSPGQTGELFF
TRBJ2-5 | TRBV28 | many | - | TGTGCCAGCAGTTTCCGGGACGGCCATGGGGAGACCCAGTACTTC | CASSFRDGHGETQYF
TRBJ1-1 | TRBV20-1 | - | - | TGCAGTGCTGTGGGACTGGTGAACACTGAAGCTTTCTTT | CSAVGLVNTEAFF
TRBJ2-6 | TRBV27 | many | TRBD1 | TGTGCCAGCAGTTTTACGGACAGGGGTGCTGGGGCCAACGTCCTGACTTTC | CASSFTDRGAGANVLTF
TRBJ2-1 | TRBV28 | few | - | TGTGCCAGCAGTTTAAAGGTTGAAAGTATGAATGAGCAGTTCTTC | CASSLKVESMNEQFF
TRBJ2-1 | TRBV3-1 | many | TRBD2 | TGTGCCAGCAGCCCCACTAGCGGGACTTACAATGAGCAGTTCTTC | CASSPTSGTYNEQFF
TRBJ1-2 | TRBV4-1 | - | - | TGCGCCAGCAGCCCCACCGGGACGCACGATGGCTACACCTTC | CASSPTGTHDGYTF
TRBJ2-3 | TRBV5-1 | - | TRBD1 | TGCGCCAGCAGCTTAACCGGGACAGGGGGTGGCACAGATACGCAGTATTTT | CASSLTGTGGGTDTQYF
TRBJ2-1 | TRBV20-1 | many | TRBD2 | TGCAGTGCTCTAGCGGGGACCTCCTACAATGAGCAGTTCTTC | CSALAGTSYNEQFF
TRBJ2-3 | TRBV20-1 | - | - | TGCAGTGCTATGGGGAAGCGGATCACAGATACGCAGTATTTT | CSAMGKRITDTQYF
TRBJ2-1 | TRBV7-2 | few | - | TGTGCCAGCAGCTTTTACGGCCCTAGCTCCTACAATGAGCAGTTCTTC | CASSFYGPSSYNEQFF
TRBJ1-2 | TRBV28 | many | - | TGTGCCAGCAGTTCCGTGAACACCATCCTGAGAGGCTACACCTTC | CASSSVNTILRGYTF
TRBJ2-1 | TRBV29-1 | many | TRBD2 | TGCAGCCTTCGGAGGAGCGGGAGCTCCTACAATGAGCAGTTCTTC | CSLRRSGSSYNEQFF
TRBJ2-1 | TRBV7-8 | many | TRBD2 | TGTGCCAGCAGCTTAAGTGGAAGCGGGAGCGGCCATGAGCAGTTCTTC | CASSLSGSGSGHEQFF
TRBJ2-5 | TRBV7-8 | many | - | TGTGCCAGCAGCCCGAGATGGGCCCAAGAGACCCAGTACTTC | CASSPRWAQETQYF
TRBJ1-1 | TRBV2 | many | - | TGTGCCAGGGAACAGGGTAACACTGAAGCTTTCTTT | CAREQGNTEAFF
TRBJ2-5 | TRBV7-2 | many | - | TGTGCCAGCAGCTTCGCGGGTCTCGGGACCCAGTACTTC | CASSFAGLGTQYF
TRBJ2-1 | TRBV3-1 | few | TRBD2 | TGTGCCAGCAGCCGACTAGCGGGGACAGACAATGAGCAGTTCTTC | CASSRLAGTDNEQFF
TRBJ1-4 | TRBV12-3/TRBV12-4 | many | - | TGTGCCAGCAGTTTAGTCCAGGGCATTCGTGAAAAACTGTTTTTT | CASSLVQGIREKLFF